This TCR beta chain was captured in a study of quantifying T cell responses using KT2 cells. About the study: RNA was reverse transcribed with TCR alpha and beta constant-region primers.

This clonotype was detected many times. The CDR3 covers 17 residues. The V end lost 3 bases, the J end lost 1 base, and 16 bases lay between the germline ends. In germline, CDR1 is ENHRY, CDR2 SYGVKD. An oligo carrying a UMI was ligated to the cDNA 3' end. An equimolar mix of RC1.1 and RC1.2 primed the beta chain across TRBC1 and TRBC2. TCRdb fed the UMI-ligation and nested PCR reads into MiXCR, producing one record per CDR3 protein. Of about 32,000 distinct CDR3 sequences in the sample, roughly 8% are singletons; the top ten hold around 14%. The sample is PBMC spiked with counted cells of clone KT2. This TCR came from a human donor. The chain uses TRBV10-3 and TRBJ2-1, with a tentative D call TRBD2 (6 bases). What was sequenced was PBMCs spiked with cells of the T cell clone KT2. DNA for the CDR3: TGTGCCATCAGTGACCCCGCTAGCGCCGAGTCCTACAATGAGCAGTTCTTC. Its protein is CAISDPASAESYNEQFF.